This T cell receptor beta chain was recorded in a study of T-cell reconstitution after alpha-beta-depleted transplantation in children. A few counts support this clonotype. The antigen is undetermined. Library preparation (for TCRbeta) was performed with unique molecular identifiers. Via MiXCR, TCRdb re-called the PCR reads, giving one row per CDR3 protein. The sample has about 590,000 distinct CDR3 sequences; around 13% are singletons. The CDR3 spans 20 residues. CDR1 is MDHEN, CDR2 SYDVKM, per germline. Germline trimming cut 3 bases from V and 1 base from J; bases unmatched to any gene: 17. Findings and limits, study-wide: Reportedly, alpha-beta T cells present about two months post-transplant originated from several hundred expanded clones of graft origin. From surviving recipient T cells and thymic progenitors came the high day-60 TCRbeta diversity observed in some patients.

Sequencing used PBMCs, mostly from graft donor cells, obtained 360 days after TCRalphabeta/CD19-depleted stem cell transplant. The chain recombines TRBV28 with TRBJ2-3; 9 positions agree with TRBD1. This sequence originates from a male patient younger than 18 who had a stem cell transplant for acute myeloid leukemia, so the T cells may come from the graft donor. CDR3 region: CASSFQLDRGLWKGTDTQYF. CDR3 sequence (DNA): TGTGCCAGCAGTTTTCAGTTGGACAGGGGTTTATGGAAAGGCACAGATACGCAGTATTTT.